This T cell receptor beta chain was retrieved from a study of shared clonotypes between healthy human individuals. The germline V gene has CDR1 MNHEY and CDR2 SMNVEV (reference sequence). Losses at the gene ends were 6 bases for V and 7 bases for J; bases not matched to a gene: 8. This CDR3 has 13 residues. The sample holds a few counts of this clone. Profiled with immunoSEQ multiplex PCR; TCRdb holds only in-frame clones, not every one. The table has 640,000 or so clones, 55% to 75% seen once. The clonotype originates from a woman in her 30s in good health. The sample was memory CD4+ T cells sorted from blood. Indicated subset: CD45RA-negative fraction. This chain uses TRBV27 with TRBJ2-7; TRBD2 matches at 8 bases. The CDR3 loop reads CASSRSGRFEQYF. CDR3 sequence (DNA): TGTGCCAGCAGCAGGAGCGGGAGATTTGAGCAGTACTTC.